Here is one T cell receptor (beta chain) with its context. The repertoire was sequenced with immunoSEQ multiplex PCR; TCRdb's copy has only in-frame clones and lacks some. Of over 80,000 clones listed, 91% are singletons. V shed 2 bases and J shed 7 bases, with 18 bases lying between them. The CDR3 is 16 residues long. The germline gives CDR1 MNHEY, CDR2 SMNVEV (reference sequence). This sample is drawn from a study of control samples from healthy donors and cancer patients. Sequencing input: blood. V is TRBV27 and J is TRBJ1-5, with a weak D call TRBD1 (6 bases). The TCR was taken from a man younger than 40 in good health. CDR3 bases: TGTGCCAGCAGTTTAGAAGGGGGTCGGCTAAGACAGCCCCAGCATTTT. Encoded protein: CASSLEGGRLRQPQHF.